The 23 T cell receptor beta chains given below trace back to one sample, sequenced in a study of blood T cell repertoires in COVID-19. The method was immunoSEQ multiplex PCR; TCRdb's version includes in-frame clones alone and lacks a portion of them. The repertoire holds 180,000 or so clones, with approximately 80% as singletons. The sample comprised peripheral blood. Receptors originate from a woman aged 50 to 65 with active or convalescent COVID-19.

About this clone itself: The junction shows a germline mismatch at one end, possibly a read error. The CDR3 spells CSVQQGNSGYTF. CDR3 sequence (DNA): TGCAGCGTCCAACAGGGGAACTCTGGCTACACCTTC. The rearrangement uses TRBV29-1 and TRBJ1-2; 7 bases are shared with TRBD1. CDR3 length equals 12 residues. CDR1 is SQVTM, CDR2 ANQGSEA, per germline.

This sequence joins TRBV2 and TRBJ2-1; 10 bases are shared with TRBD2. CDR1 and CDR2 (germline): SNHLY, FYNNEI. The CDR3 runs to 16 residues. V dropped 6 bases and J dropped 6; count of bases not matched to a gene: 11. CDR3 nucleotide sequence: TGTGCCAGCAGGGCTCAGTTGCTAGCGGGAGCCAATGAGCAGTTCTTC. Translated, it gives CASRAQLLAGANEQFF.

This clone has at least ten counts. The chain couples TRBV7-3 to TRBJ1-1; TRBD1 aligns across 9 bases. Germline assignment: CDR1 SGHTA and CDR2 FQGTGA. The CDR3 covers 14 residues. The junction had 7 bases not matched to a gene; V was cut back by 6 bases and J by 5 bases. Written as DNA, the CDR3 is TGTGCCAGCAGTGACGGGACAGGGTGGACTGAAGCTTTCTTT. Translated, it gives CASSDGTGWTEAFF. The entire variable domain, with the rest obtained from reference TRBV7-3 and TRBJ1-1, is as follows: GAGVSQTPSNKVTEKGKYVELRCDPISGHTALYWYRQSLGQGPEFLIYFQGTGAADDSGLPNDRFFAVRPEGSVSTLKIQRTERGDSAVYLCASSDGTGWTEAFFGQGTRLTVV.

A single count supports this clone. The chain combines TRBV7-2 with TRBJ2-2; 9 nucleotides align to TRBD2. From germline, CDR1 is SGHTA and CDR2 FQGNSA. With 5 bases clipped from V and 4 bases from J, the junction kept 14 bases outside the gene matches. The CDR3 has 18 amino acids. In nucleotides, the CDR3 is TGTGCCAGCAGCGGGCAGGGAGCGGGGGGCGGGAGCACCGGGGAGCTGTTTTTT. This sequence encodes CASSGQGAGGGSTGELFF.

This CDR3 is CASSSGGAGLTEAFF. CDR3 nucleotides: TGTGCCAGCAGCTCGGGAGGGGCCGGGCTCACTGAAGCTTTCTTT. V gene TRBV7-9 combines with J gene TRBJ1-1, with D possibly TRBD1 on 5 matching bases. With 4 bases removed from V and 4 bases from J, the gap between germline ends came to 16 bases. Per the germline V gene, CDR1 is SEHNR and CDR2 is FQNEAQ (reference sequence). The CDR3 totals 15 residues.

This clone was seen many times. J is TRBJ1-2 and V is TRBV23-1; 7 bases fit TRBD1. TRBV23-1 is marked as an open reading frame, function uncertain. CDR3 size: 15 residues. V lost 0 bases to trimming and J lost 2 bases; unmatched junction nucleotides: 3. CDR3 bases: TGCGCCAGCAGTCAATCTGTGGACAGGAACTATGGCTACACCTTC. Protein: CASSQSVDRNYGYTF.

The V call is TRBV6-2 or TRBV6-3, the J call TRBJ1-2, with unresolved D. The V end lost 2 bases, the J end lost 2 bases, and 6 bases lay between the germline ends. Germline loops: CDR1 MNHEY, CDR2 SVGEGT. This CDR3 has 13 residues. DNA of the CDR3: TGTGCCAGCAGTTACGGGCAGAACTATGGCTACACCTTC. The encoded protein is CASSYGQNYGYTF.

The chain couples TRBV24-1 to TRBJ2-7; tentatively, D is TRBD2 (7 bases). The germline CDR1 and CDR2 sequences are KGHDR and SFDVKD. The CDR3 consists of 16 residues. With 4 bases removed from V and 4 bases from J, the gap between germline ends came to 19 bases. CDR3 protein: CATSDPRGGSAYEQYF. The CDR3 DNA sequence: TGTGCCACCAGTGACCCTAGGGGGGGGAGCGCGTACGAGCAGTACTTC.

This chain joins TRBV11-2 and TRBJ1-2; possible D gene TRBD1, 6 bases. The germline V gene has CDR1 SGHAT and CDR2 FQNNGV. Trimming took 5 bases from V and 6 from J, leaving 13 bases between them. The CDR3 is 13 amino acids. For the CDR3, the DNA is TGTGCCAGCAGCCCGTCGGGGGGCGATGGCTACACCTTC. It is translated as CASSPSGGDGYTF.

The V call is TRBV29-1, the J call TRBJ1-2; tentatively, D is TRBD1 (5 bases). Trimming shortened V by 5 bases and J by 5 bases, and 9 bases separated the two germline ends. The CDR3 covers 11 residues. Germline lookup yields CDR1 SQVTM and CDR2 ANQGSEA. This chain's CDR3 is CSVPSGYGYTF. CDR3 sequence (DNA): TGCAGCGTTCCGTCAGGGTATGGCTACACCTTC.

This clone was detected once. V is TRBV7-2 and J is TRBJ2-7; no firm D call. Germline V gene data show CDR1 as SGHTA and CDR2 as FQGNSA. The CDR3 is made up of 13 amino acids. Trimming took 4 bases from V and 3 from J, leaving 10 bases between them. The CDR3 sequence is CASSYRFGYEQYF. The CDR3 nucleotides read TGTGCCAGCAGCTACCGCTTCGGCTACGAGCAGTACTTC.

The gene calls are TRBV30 and TRBJ2-3, with 7 bases that match TRBD2. With 2 bases clipped from V and 2 bases from J, the junction kept 7 bases outside the gene matches. This CDR3 spans 15 amino acids. Germline V gene data show CDR1 as GTSNPN and CDR2 as SVGIG (reference sequence). The CDR3 protein is CAWSRLTSTTDTQYF. As DNA, the CDR3 is TGTGCCTGGAGTCGGTTGACTAGCACCACAGATACGCAGTATTTT.

This clone has just one count. The chain carries TRBV5-1 and TRBJ1-2, with TRBD1 matching 7 bases. Germline CDR1 reads SGHRS; CDR2 reads YFSETQ. The CDR3 has 15 residues. Unmatched junction bases numbered 6, after V lost 4 bases and J lost 0 bases. CDR3 DNA sequence: TGCGCCAGCAGCCCACGGACAGGTCCTAACTATGGCTACACCTTC. This gives the protein CASSPRTGPNYGYTF.

This clone was picked up one time. The chain employs TRBV29-1 and TRBJ1-2; 11 bases agree with TRBD1. Germline lookup yields CDR1 SQVTM and CDR2 ANQGSEA. The V gene end was trimmed by 6 bases and the J gene end by 6 bases; junction bases not matched to a gene: 15. CDR3 length equals 16 residues. The CDR3, as DNA: TGCAGCGTCCTTGGGGGACAGGGGGGCGAGGATGATGGCTACACCTTC. Amino acid sequence: CSVLGGQGGEDDGYTF.

The rearrangement joins TRBV6-5 to TRBJ2-7; 9 bases match TRBD1. After removal of 2 bases from V and 7 bases from J, the junction contained 9 bases not matched to a gene. The CDR3 has 15 amino acids. The germline CDR1 and CDR2 sequences are MNHEY and SVGAGI. The DNA for the CDR3 is TGTGCCAGCAGTTACGGGCGTGGACAGGGGTATGAGCAGTACTTC. It translates to CASSYGRGQGYEQYF.

The table lists this clone with a few counts. The chain links TRBV10-2 to TRBJ1-1; D call uncertain. Germline V CDR1 and CDR2: WSHSY, SAAADI. V was trimmed by 0 bases and J by 1 base, leaving 6 bases between them. CDR3 length: 14 amino acids. CDR3: CASSESARNTEAFF. The CDR3 DNA sequence: TGCGCCAGCAGTGAGTCGGCCAGGAACACTGAAGCTTTCTTT.

This chain links TRBV12-3 or TRBV12-4 with TRBJ1-1; no reliable D call. CDR3 length equals 13 residues. Trimming removed 2 bases at V and 6 bases at J, with 10 bases between. The CDR3 DNA reads as TGTGCCAGCAGTTTAAGGCGTAGCCCTGAAGCTTTCTTT. Protein: CASSLRRSPEAFF.

The chain is built from TRBV5-6 and TRBJ2-2; the match to TRBD1 covers 8 bases. There are 16 residues in the CDR3. The V gene end was trimmed by 4 bases and the J gene end by 4 bases; junction bases not matched to a gene: 9. Germline CDR1 and CDR2: SGHDT and YYEEEE. The CDR3 loop reads CASSTWTGHFTGELFF. The CDR3 DNA follows: TGTGCCAGCAGCACATGGACAGGGCACTTCACCGGGGAGCTGTTTTTT.

The rearrangement uses TRBV30 and TRBJ2-1, with D maybe TRBD2 (5 bases). Germline V gene data show CDR1 as GTSNPN and CDR2 as SVGIG (reference sequence). The CDR3 runs 18 residues. Trimming took 0 bases from V and 7 from J, leaving 25 bases between them. The CDR3: CAWSVSGNVRRVGNEQFF. The CDR3 DNA reads as TGTGCCTGGAGTGTATCTGGGAACGTCCGGCGGGTAGGGAATGAGCAGTTCTTC.

Only one count was recorded for this clone. The J gene is TRBJ1-2, the V gene TRBV11-2; a weak D match, TRBD1 (5 bases). Germline loops: CDR1 SGHAT, CDR2 FQNNGV. The CDR3 has 14 amino acids. The germline V and J ends were trimmed by 0 bases and 4 bases, with 9 bases remaining between them. CDR3 in DNA: TGTGCCAGCAGCTTAGATCGCACAGGCTATGGCTACACCTTC. This codes for CASSLDRTGYGYTF.

This clone has only a few counts. The genes are TRBV3-1 (or the pseudogene TRBV3-2) and TRBJ2-3; TRBD1 agrees at 10 bases. J gave up 1 base and V 4 bases, and 8 bases lay outside the gene matches. CDR1 and CDR2 (germline): LGHDT, YNNKEL (reference sequence). The CDR3 totals 17 residues. The CDR3 DNA sequence: TGTGCCAGCAGCCGATACTACGGGACAGGGGGCACAGATACGCAGTATTTT. As protein: CASSRYYGTGGTDTQYF.

This chain links TRBV2 with TRBJ2-1, with D possibly being TRBD2 (7 bases). This CDR3 comprises 13 residues. Trimming cost V 6 bases and J 4 bases, with 10 bases left between them. Per germline, CDR1 SNHLY and CDR2 FYNNEI. CDR3 sequence: CASRGRGYNEQFF. DNA of the CDR3: TGTGCCAGCAGGGGGAGGGGGTACAATGAGCAGTTCTTC.

This CDR3 is CASSWGTRGSSEAFF. The CDR3 DNA is TGTGCCAGCAGCTGGGGAACCAGGGGAAGCTCTGAAGCTTTCTTT. This chain joins TRBV7-9 and TRBJ1-1; possible D gene TRBD1, 6 bases. Germline CDR1 SEHNR, CDR2 FQNEAQ (reference sequence). The CDR3 covers 15 residues. Trimming shortened V by 4 bases and J by 6 bases, and 18 bases separated the two germline ends.